These 29 T cell receptor beta chains share one sample of origin, sequenced in a study of blood T cell repertoires in COVID-19 (dated by TCRdb to about 2020). The method was the immunoSEQ multiplex PCR assay. TCRdb took over this immuneACCESS table, retaining in-frame rearrangements with V and J assigned. Such tables are incomplete; in checked studies, under half of the missing clones stem from an unresolved V gene, and the remainder is unexplained. This sample comprises about 140,000 clones, about four fifths of them detected only once. The top ten hold around 1.4% of the sample. The material sequenced was peripheral blood. The receptors stem from a human donor in a cohort sampled during active COVID-19.

The chain links TRBV2 to TRBJ2-3; possible D gene TRBD1, 5 bases. V was trimmed by 2 bases and J by 4 bases, leaving 10 bases between them. The V gene's germline CDR1 is SNHLY and CDR2 FYNNEI. The CDR3 length is 14 residues. CDR3 coding DNA: TGTGCCAGCAGTGAACAGGGATTGTCAGATACGCAGTATTTT. Translation gives CASSEQGLSDTQYF.

The chain employs TRBV27 and TRBJ1-6, with D possibly TRBD1 on 6 matching bases. The V end lost 4 bases, the J end lost 14 bases, and 21 bases lay between the germline ends. The germline gives CDR1 MNHEY, CDR2 SMNVEV (reference sequence). The CDR3 extends over 15 amino acids. The CDR3 here is CASSSWTAVGSTLHF. CDR3 bases: TGTGCCAGCAGTTCCTGGACAGCGGTGGGGTCGACCCTCCACTTT.

The rearrangement joins TRBV4-1 to TRBJ2-7, with 8 bases that match TRBD2. The CDR3 consists of 16 residues. J was trimmed by 5 bases and V by 7 bases; bases with no gene match: 16. Germline V gives CDR1 MGHRA, CDR2 YSYEKL. The CDR3 DNA reads TGCGCCAGCACCGAAGGCGTCGGGCGGGAGGAGAACGAGCAGTACTTC. It translates to CASTEGVGREENEQYF.

The CDR3 region is CASSPDAGTSGRYEQFF. Written as DNA, the CDR3 is TGTGCCAGCAGCCCCGACGCCGGGACTAGCGGGAGGTATGAGCAGTTCTTC. The chain has TRBV4-2 and TRBJ2-1, with 15 bases lining up with TRBD2. CDR1 and CDR2 (germline): LGHNA, YNFKEQ. The CDR3 spans 17 residues. Trimming cost V 4 bases and J 8 bases; bases outside gene matches: 9.

The chain uses TRBV27 and TRBJ1-1, with a tentative D call TRBD1 (6 bases). Trimming removed 6 bases at V and 1 base at J, with 9 bases between. The CDR3 extends over 13 amino acids. Germline V gives CDR1 MNHEY, CDR2 SMNVEV (reference sequence). The CDR3 sequence is CASSATGNTEAFF. CDR3 DNA: TGTGCCAGCAGCGCGACAGGGAACACTGAAGCTTTCTTT.

J is TRBJ1-5 and V is TRBV11-1; no clear D gene. The CDR3 extends over 13 amino acids. Germline V gene sequence: CDR1 SGHAT, CDR2 FQDESV (reference sequence). Deletions cut 2 bases from V and 3 bases from J, with 5 bases between. The CDR3, as DNA: TGTGCCAGCAGCTTACGGGACAATCAGCCCCAGCATTTT. This encodes CASSLRDNQPQHF.

This chain connects TRBV19 to TRBJ2-1; 11 positions match TRBD1. The V segment lost 5 bases and the J segment 6 bases; nucleotides outside the gene matches: 6. Germline V lookup: CDR1 LNHDA, CDR2 SQIVND (reference sequence). This CDR3 is 15 amino acids long. The CDR3 region is CASSPPGTGGNEQFF. In DNA, the CDR3 is TGTGCCAGTAGTCCTCCCGGGACAGGGGGCAATGAGCAGTTCTTC.

This clone was seen a few times. The chain uses TRBV5-4 and TRBJ2-7; D perhaps matches TRBD1 (6 bases). Trimming cost V 2 bases and J 7 bases, with 13 bases left between them. Germline CDR1 reads SGHNT; CDR2 reads YYREEE (reference sequence). CDR3 length: 13 residues. The CDR3 DNA reads TGTGCCAGCAGCTTTGCAGGGGCCCAGGAGCAGTACTTC. Translation: CASSFAGAQEQYF.

The rearrangement joins TRBV5-1 to TRBJ2-2; D gene uncertain. Germline CDR1 reads SGHRS; CDR2 reads YFSETQ. The length of the CDR3 is 13 residues. V gave up 1 base and J gave up 6 bases, with 7 bases separating them. Here the CDR3 reads CASSLSGPGELFF. DNA for the CDR3: TGCGCCAGCAGCTTGTCAGGTCCCGGGGAGCTGTTTTTT.

This chain uses TRBV27 with TRBJ2-1, with D possibly matching TRBD2 (6 bases). Germline V gene data show CDR1 as MNHEY and CDR2 as SMNVEV (reference sequence). The CDR3 consists of 15 residues. With 6 bases removed from V and 4 bases from J, the gap between germline ends came to 16 bases. DNA for the CDR3: TGTGCCAGCAGCCCCGCGGGGACTCAATACAATGAGCAGTTCTTC. It encodes CASSPAGTQYNEQFF.

This chain links TRBV6-5 with TRBJ2-3, with TRBD1 matching 9 bases. Germline assignment: CDR1 MNHEY and CDR2 SVGAGI. J lost 8 bases, V lost 5 bases, and 11 bases had no gene match. This CDR3 spans 15 amino acids. The CDR3 nucleotides are TGTGCCAGCAGTATACAGGGGGCGATGAGCGGTACGCAGTATTTT. This translates into CASSIQGAMSGTQYF.

A few counts support this clone. The chain uses TRBV9 and TRBJ2-1, with a tentative D call TRBD2 (5 bases). The ends were cut back, 4 bases at V and 3 bases at J, with 17 bases in the middle. Looked up from germline, CDR1 is SGDLS and CDR2 is YYNGEE. The CDR3 has 16 residues. In nucleotides, the CDR3 is TGTGCCAGCAGCACCCTTCTCGAGCGGAACTACAATGAGCAGTTCTTC. This translates into CASSTLLERNYNEQFF.

The chain recombines TRBV5-6 with TRBJ1-2, with D possibly matching TRBD1 (5 bases). Germline loops: CDR1 SGHDT, CDR2 YYEEEE. Trimming took off 3 bases at V and 8 bases at J, with 8 bases between the two ends. This CDR3 is built from 11 residues. For the CDR3, the DNA is TGTGCCAGCAGCTCCAGGGTGGGCTACACCTTC. Its protein product is CASSSRVGYTF.

The chain links TRBV27 to TRBJ2-3; 7 bases agree with TRBD1. This CDR3 is 15 amino acids long. Germline V gives CDR1 MNHEY, CDR2 SMNVEV (reference sequence). Unmatched junction bases numbered 11, after V lost 7 bases and J lost 4 bases. The CDR3 sequence: CASISGRGGADTQYF. CDR3 DNA sequence: TGTGCCAGCATTTCAGGGAGAGGGGGCGCAGATACGCAGTATTTT.

The chain combines TRBV4-2 with TRBJ1-3, with D maybe TRBD1 (5 bases). Trimming stripped 4 bases from V and 0 bases from J, with 10 bases between. The CDR3 consists of 15 residues. Germline-derived CDR1 and CDR2 are LGHNA and YNFKEQ. CDR3 amino acids: CASSPSQGSGNTIYF. CDR3 coding DNA: TGTGCCAGCAGCCCTTCCCAGGGCTCTGGAAACACCATATATTTT.

As to this clone: This is likely a read error, given that the CDR3 carries no conserved phenylalanine or tryptophan at its end. The DNA is omitted, as the CDR3 cannot be located on it reliably, and the CDR3 follows TCRdb's listing. CDR3 loop: CSARDATSG. This chain connects TRBV20-1 to TRBJ2-7; the table names TRBD2, a call not compared with the DNA. From germline, CDR1 is DFQATT and CDR2 SNEGSKA (reference sequence). From its first to its last residue, the CDR3 has 9 amino acids.

This rearrangement joins TRBV5-5 to TRBJ2-7; a weak D match, TRBD2 (6 bases). Trimming took 2 bases from V and 7 from J, leaving 16 bases between them. Germline CDR1 is SGHKS and CDR2 is YYEKEE (reference sequence). The CDR3 sequence is 14 residues long. The CDR3 here is CASSFSSGVGEQYF. In DNA, the CDR3 is TGTGCCAGCAGCTTTTCATCGGGAGTAGGGGAGCAGTACTTC.

J is TRBJ1-2 and V is TRBV5-1; D possibly corresponds to TRBD1 (6 bases). Germline V gene sequence: CDR1 SGHRS, CDR2 YFSETQ. The length of the CDR3 is 15 residues. V was pared by 2 bases and J by 2 bases, with 13 bases between. CDR3 sequence (DNA): TGCGCCAGCAGCTTTCAGGACAGCACCAACTATGGCTACACCTTC. This translates into CASSFQDSTNYGYTF.

The chain carries TRBV28 and TRBJ1-5; no clear D gene. This CDR3 comprises 12 residues. Deletions cut 3 bases from V and 9 bases from J, with 9 bases between. Germline-derived CDR1 and CDR2 are MDHEN and SYDVKM. CDR3 loop: CASSLVGLPQHF. Here the CDR3 DNA reads TGTGCCAGCAGTTTGGTGGGCCTGCCCCAGCATTTT. The entire variable domain, with the rest obtained from reference TRBV28 and TRBJ1-5, is as follows: DVKVTQSSRYLVKRTGEKVFLECVQDMDHENMFWYRQDPGLGLRLIYFSYDVKMKEKGDIPEGYSVSREKKERFSLILESASTNQTSMYLCASSLVGLPQHFGDGTRLSIL.

The J gene is TRBJ2-7, the V gene TRBV10-3; tentatively, D is TRBD2 (6 bases). The CDR3 extends over 13 amino acids. Per the germline V gene, CDR1 is ENHRY and CDR2 is SYGVKD. V shed 11 bases and J shed 0 bases, with 14 bases lying between them. CDR3 residues: CAVQAGSSYEQYF. The CDR3 DNA reads as TGTGCCGTTCAGGCGGGGAGCTCCTACGAGCAGTACTTC.

This chain connects TRBV6-6 to TRBJ2-7, with 12 bases fitting TRBD1. Germline V lookup: CDR1 MNHNY, CDR2 SVGAGI (reference sequence). The CDR3 totals 14 residues. V lost 5 bases to trimming and J lost 6 bases; unmatched junction nucleotides: 5. The CDR3 DNA reads TGTGCCAGCAGTCCCCGGGACAGGGGGCTCGAGCAGTACTTC. Its translation is CASSPRDRGLEQYF.

The rearrangement links TRBV6-5 to TRBJ2-1, with 7 bases lining up with TRBD2. The J segment lost 7 bases and the V segment lost 4 bases, leaving 10 bases of the junction unmatched. CDR1 is MNHEY, CDR2 SVGAGI, per germline. CDR3 length equals 15 residues. The CDR3 region has the DNA TGTGCCAGCAGTTTATCGGGAGGCCTTCAAAATGAGCAGTTCTTC. This sequence encodes CASSLSGGLQNEQFF.

The chain is built from TRBV11-3 and TRBJ2-1; a possible D gene is TRBD1 (6 bases). Germline assignment: CDR1 SGHNT and CDR2 YENEEA. Trimming took 5 bases from V and 4 from J, leaving 12 bases between them. This CDR3 spans 14 amino acids. The CDR3 DNA is TGTGCCAGCAGCAGGAGTGGGACATACAATGAGCAGTTCTTC. This sequence encodes CASSRSGTYNEQFF.

The chain links TRBV19 to TRBJ2-2, with 11 bases identical to TRBD1. Germline loops: CDR1 LNHDA, CDR2 SQIVND (reference sequence). V shed 5 bases, J shed 6 bases, and the junction held 8 bases outside the gene matches. The CDR3 spans 16 residues. The CDR3 bases are TGTGCCAGTAGTCCCGGGACAGGGGGGAAAGCCGGGGAGCTGTTTTTT. Translated, it gives CASSPGTGGKAGELFF.

V is TRBV5-5 and J is TRBJ2-7; maybe TRBD2 (6 bases). The CDR3 totals 16 residues. The germline V gene has CDR1 SGHKS and CDR2 YYEKEE (reference sequence). The V gene lost 4 bases and the J gene lost 7 bases, with 24 bases spanning the gap. The DNA for the CDR3 is TGTGCCAGCAGCGCACGGGGAGCGGGTGTCTCGTATGAGCAGTACTTC. This gives the protein CASSARGAGVSYEQYF. The full variable domain, completed using reference TRBV5-5 and TRBJ2-7, is DAGVTQSPTHLIKTRGQQVTLRCSPISGHKSVSWYQQVLGQGPQFIFQYYEKEERGRGNFPDRFSARQFPNYSSELNVNALLLGDSALYLCASSARGAGVSYEQYFGPGTRLTVT.

The genes are TRBV19 and TRBJ1-3; D call uncertain. The CDR3 runs 13 residues. V gave up 6 bases and J gave up 4 bases, with 10 bases separating them. In germline, CDR1 is LNHDA, CDR2 SQIVND (reference sequence). This CDR3 is CASSQSVGNTIYF. CDR3 coding DNA: TGTGCCAGTAGCCAGTCTGTCGGAAACACCATATATTTT. Filled out from reference TRBV19 and TRBJ1-3, the complete variable domain reads DGGITQSPKYLFRKEGQNVTLSCEQNLNHDAMYWYRQDPGQGLRLIYYSQIVNDFQKGDIAEGYSVSREKKESFPLTVTSAQKNPTAFYLCASSQSVGNTIYFGEGSWLTVV.

This clone has at least ten counts. J is TRBJ1-2 and V is TRBV11-2; D is unclear. The CDR3 length is 13 residues. Germline CDR1 SGHAT, CDR2 FQNNGV. Trimming pared 1 base from V and 3 bases from J, leaving 6 bases between. DNA of the CDR3: TGTGCCAGCAGCTTAGTTCTCGACTATGGCTACACCTTC. Residues: CASSLVLDYGYTF.

This clone has only one observation. The chain combines TRBV9 with TRBJ2-6; 10 positions agree with TRBD2. CDR1 is SGDLS and CDR2 is YYNGEE in the germline V gene. This CDR3 spans 18 amino acids. V was pared by 2 bases and J by 4 bases, with 9 bases of the junction left unmatched. CDR3 sequence reads: CASSVGLAPSGGANVLTF. The DNA of the CDR3 is TGTGCCAGCAGCGTGGGACTAGCGCCCTCGGGGGGGGCCAACGTCCTGACTTTC.

The V gene is TRBV6-1, the J gene TRBJ2-7, with D unclear. Germline V gene sequence: CDR1 MNHNS, CDR2 SASEGT. The V gene lost 2 bases and the J gene lost 3 bases, with 2 bases spanning the gap. The CDR3 length is 11 residues. This CDR3 is CASSEYYEQYF. CDR3 in DNA: TGTGCCAGCAGTGAATACTACGAGCAGTACTTC.